The 11 T cell receptor beta chains below were found in one sample sequenced in a study of cytomegalovirus exposure and HLA in healthy donors. The protocol was immunoSEQ multiplex PCR, while the TCRdb copy is restricted to in-frame clones and leaves out a portion. The sample includes roughly 130,000 clones, about 83% of them seen just once. The sample taken for sequencing was PBMCs. These receptors were obtained from a woman aged 30 to 39 in good health and CMV-seronegative.

The CDR3 loop is CATSLGRGEKLFF. CDR3 DNA: TGTGCCACCAGCCTCGGGCGGGGCGAAAAACTGTTTTTT. This chain uses TRBV15 with TRBJ1-4; D is perhaps TRBD1 (5 bases). The V and J ends lost 5 bases and 8 bases respectively, with 12 bases between them. Germline assignment: CDR1 LNHNV and CDR2 YYDKDF (reference sequence). The CDR3 extends over 13 amino acids.

DNA of the CDR3: TGTGCCAGCAGCATACTCAACTATGGCTACACCTTC. Translating it yields CASSILNYGYTF. This sequence joins TRBV13 and TRBJ1-2; D uncertain. Germline V gene lookup returns CDR1 PRHDT and CDR2 FYEKMQ (reference sequence). The CDR3 has 12 residues. V dropped 5 bases and J dropped 2 bases, with 6 bases sitting between them.

This rearrangement joins TRBV7-6 to TRBJ1-1; D is uncertain. The V gene's germline CDR1 is SGHVS and CDR2 FNYEAQ. The V end was cut by 2 bases, the J end by 0 bases, with 10 bases between. The CDR3 consists of 15 residues. The CDR3 nucleotides read TGTGCCAGCAGCTTAATGCCAGACATGAACACTGAAGCTTTCTTT. It yields the protein CASSLMPDMNTEAFF.

This chain joins TRBV28 and TRBJ1-5; 7 bases fit TRBD1. CDR3 length equals 16 residues. With V trimmed by 6 bases and J by 2 bases, 10 bases remained unmatched. Germline values: CDR1 MDHEN, CDR2 SYDVKM. The CDR3 is CASRETGKGRNQPQHF. CDR3 nucleotide sequence: TGTGCCAGCAGAGAGACAGGGAAGGGCCGCAATCAGCCCCAGCATTTT.

The chain is built from TRBV6-9 and TRBJ1-2; 7 nucleotides match TRBD1. The CDR3 consists of 11 residues. Germline CDR1 is MNHGY and CDR2 is SVAAGI. Trimming removed 8 bases from V and 8 bases from J; junction bases left unmatched: 5. The CDR3: CASPGQLGYTF. CDR3 sequence (DNA): TGTGCCAGCCCGGGACAGTTAGGCTACACCTTC.

This clone was observed once. The chain joins TRBV23-1 to TRBJ2-5; 10 bases map to TRBD1. TRBV23-1 is annotated as an ORF whose role is uncertain. The V gene end was trimmed by 2 bases and the J gene end by 1 base; junction bases not matched to a gene: 7. CDR3 size: 17 residues. In DNA form, the CDR3 reads TGCGCCAGCAGTCAAGACCGGGACAGGGGATTCCAAGAGACCCAGTACTTC. Protein product: CASSQDRDRGFQETQYF.

The chain couples TRBV29-1 to TRBJ1-2; possible D gene TRBD1, 5 bases. The CDR3 has 13 residues. Germline CDR1 and CDR2: SQVTM and ANQGSEA. Trimming cost V 5 bases and J 8 bases, with 18 bases left between them. Written as DNA, the CDR3 is TGCAGCGTTAGGAGGGGAAGCCTTCGGGGCTACACCTTC. It is translated as CSVRRGSLRGYTF.

The V gene is TRBV4-3, the J gene TRBJ2-7; 7 positions agree with TRBD1. Germline CDR1 LGHNA, CDR2 YSLEER. With 1 base clipped from V and 0 bases from J, the junction kept 6 bases outside the gene matches. The CDR3 runs to 16 residues. CDR3 nucleotide sequence: TGCGCCAGCAGCCAAGGACAGGGAGACCCCTCCTACGAGCAGTACTTC. This encodes CASSQGQGDPSYEQYF.

Points on this clone: Other DNA sequences within the sample encode an identical CDR3. J is TRBJ2-7 and V is TRBV18; D possibly corresponds to TRBD1 (6 bases). There are 12 residues in the CDR3. V lost 4 bases to trimming and J lost 2 bases, with 6 bases between them. Germline loops: CDR1 KGHSH, CDR2 LQKENI. CDR3 in amino acids: CASSQGAYEQYF. Here the CDR3 DNA reads TGTGCCAGCTCACAGGGGGCCTACGAGCAGTACTTC.

The table lists this clone with a few counts. The rearrangement links TRBV4-3 to TRBJ2-1, with D tentatively TRBD1 (5 bases). This CDR3 is built from 15 residues. V was shortened by 0 bases and J by 9 bases, with 15 bases between the two germline ends. Germline V CDR1 and CDR2: LGHNA, YSLEER. The CDR3 DNA reads TGCGCCAGCAGCCAAGATGGGCAGGGTCGTGTTGAGCAGTTCTTC. Its translation: CASSQDGQGRVEQFF.

This clone was recorded only once. The chain links TRBV6-6 to TRBJ2-7; D possibly corresponds to TRBD1 (6 bases). V lost 6 bases and J lost 7, with 19 bases in between. CDR1 is MNHNY, CDR2 SVGAGI, per germline (reference sequence). The CDR3 loop spans 14 amino acids. CDR3 bases: TGTGCCAGCAGCCATGGACAGAGTCCTACGGAGCAGTACTTC. It translates to CASSHGQSPTEQYF.